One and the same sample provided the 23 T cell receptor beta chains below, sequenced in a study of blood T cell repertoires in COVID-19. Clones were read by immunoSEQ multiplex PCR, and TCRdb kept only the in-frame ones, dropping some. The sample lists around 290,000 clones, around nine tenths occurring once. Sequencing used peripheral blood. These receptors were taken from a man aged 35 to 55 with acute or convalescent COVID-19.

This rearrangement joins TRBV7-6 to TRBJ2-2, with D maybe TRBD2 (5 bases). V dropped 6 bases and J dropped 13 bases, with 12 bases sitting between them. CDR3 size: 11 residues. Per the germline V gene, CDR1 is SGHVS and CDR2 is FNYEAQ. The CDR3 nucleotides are TGTGCCAGCAGTTTCGCCGGAGGGCTGTTTTTT. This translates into CASSFAGGLFF.

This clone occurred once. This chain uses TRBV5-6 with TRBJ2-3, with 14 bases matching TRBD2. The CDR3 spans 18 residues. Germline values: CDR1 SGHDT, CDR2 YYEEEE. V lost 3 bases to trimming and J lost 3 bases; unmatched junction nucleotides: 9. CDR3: CASSCVRLAGGPTDTQYF. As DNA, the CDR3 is TGTGCCAGCAGCTGTGTAAGACTAGCGGGGGGGCCAACAGATACGCAGTATTTT.

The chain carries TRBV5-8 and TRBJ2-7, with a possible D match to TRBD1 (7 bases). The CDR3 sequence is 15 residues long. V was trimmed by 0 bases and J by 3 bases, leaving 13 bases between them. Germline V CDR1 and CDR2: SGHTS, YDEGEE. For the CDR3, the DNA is TGTGCCAGCAGCTTGGCCGCAGGGGGGATCTACGAGCAGTACTTC. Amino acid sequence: CASSLAAGGIYEQYF.

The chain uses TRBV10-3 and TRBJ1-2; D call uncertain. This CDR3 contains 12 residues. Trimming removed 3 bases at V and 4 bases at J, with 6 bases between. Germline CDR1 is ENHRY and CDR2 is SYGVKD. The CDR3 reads CAISDSFYGYTF. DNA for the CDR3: TGTGCCATCAGTGACAGTTTCTATGGCTACACCTTC.

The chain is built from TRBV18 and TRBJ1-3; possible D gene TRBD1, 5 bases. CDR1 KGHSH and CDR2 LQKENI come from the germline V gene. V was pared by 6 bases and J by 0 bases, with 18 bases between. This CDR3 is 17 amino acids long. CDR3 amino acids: CASSSRPGTPSGNTIYF. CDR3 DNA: TGTGCCAGCTCGTCCCGTCCCGGGACTCCCTCTGGAAACACCATATATTTT.

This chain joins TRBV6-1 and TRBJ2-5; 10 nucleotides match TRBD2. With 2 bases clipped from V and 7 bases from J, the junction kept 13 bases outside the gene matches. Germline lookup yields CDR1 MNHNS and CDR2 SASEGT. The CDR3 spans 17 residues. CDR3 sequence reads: CASSERRLAGVLGTQYF. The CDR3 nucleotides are TGTGCCAGCAGTGAAAGGCGTCTAGCGGGGGTCCTGGGGACCCAGTACTTC.

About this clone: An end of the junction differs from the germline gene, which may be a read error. The CDR3 loop reads CASSLAQGPSLNSF. As DNA, the CDR3 is TGCGCCAGCAGCTTAGCACAGGGACCTTCCTTGAACTCCTTC. The V call is TRBV5-1, the J call TRBJ1-2; weak D call: TRBD1 (6 bases). CDR1 and CDR2 (germline): SGHRS, YFSETQ. This CDR3 contains 14 residues. The full variable domain, in which reference TRBV5-1 and TRBJ1-2 provide the parts outside the CDR3, is KAGVTQTPRYLIKTRGQQVTLSCSPISGHRSVSWYQQTPGQGLQFLFEYFSETQRNKGNFPGRFSGRQFSNSRSEMNVSTLELGDSALYLCASSLAQGPSLNSFGSGTRLTVV.

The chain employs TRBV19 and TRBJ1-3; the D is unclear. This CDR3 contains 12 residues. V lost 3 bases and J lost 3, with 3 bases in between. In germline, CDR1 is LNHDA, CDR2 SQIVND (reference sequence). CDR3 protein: CASSIRGNTIYF. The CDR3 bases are TGTGCCAGTAGTATCCGTGGAAACACCATATATTTT.

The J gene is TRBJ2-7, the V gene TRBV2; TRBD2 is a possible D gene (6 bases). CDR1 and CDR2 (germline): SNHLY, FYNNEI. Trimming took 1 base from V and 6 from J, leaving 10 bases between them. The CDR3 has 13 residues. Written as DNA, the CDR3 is TGTGCCAGCAGTGAAGATCAGGGACTCGAGCAGTACTTC. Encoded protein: CASSEDQGLEQYF.

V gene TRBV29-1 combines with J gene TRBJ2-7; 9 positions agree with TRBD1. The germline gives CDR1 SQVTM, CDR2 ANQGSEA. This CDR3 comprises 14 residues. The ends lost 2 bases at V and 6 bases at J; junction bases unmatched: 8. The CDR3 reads CSVELQGAVAEQYF. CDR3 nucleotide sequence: TGCAGCGTTGAACTACAGGGGGCGGTGGCCGAGCAGTACTTC.

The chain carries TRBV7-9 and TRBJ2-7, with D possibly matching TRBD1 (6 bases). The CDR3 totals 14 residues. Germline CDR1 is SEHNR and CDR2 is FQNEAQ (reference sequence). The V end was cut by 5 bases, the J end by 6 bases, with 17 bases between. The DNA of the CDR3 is TGTGCCAGCAGCACTACCTTGACAGGTAGCGAGCAGTACTTC. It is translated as CASSTTLTGSEQYF.

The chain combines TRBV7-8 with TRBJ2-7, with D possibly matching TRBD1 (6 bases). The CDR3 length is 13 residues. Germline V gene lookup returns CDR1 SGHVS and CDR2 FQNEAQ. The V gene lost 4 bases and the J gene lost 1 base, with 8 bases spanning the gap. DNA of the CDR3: TGTGCCAGCAGCTGGACAGAATCCTACGAGCAGTACTTC. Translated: CASSWTESYEQYF.

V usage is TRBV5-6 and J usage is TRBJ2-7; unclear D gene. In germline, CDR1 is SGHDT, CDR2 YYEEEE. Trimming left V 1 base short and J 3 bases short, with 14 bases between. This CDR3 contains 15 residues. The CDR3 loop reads CASSLFLAVYYEQYF. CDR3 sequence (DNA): TGTGCCAGCAGCTTGTTCTTGGCCGTTTACTACGAGCAGTACTTC.

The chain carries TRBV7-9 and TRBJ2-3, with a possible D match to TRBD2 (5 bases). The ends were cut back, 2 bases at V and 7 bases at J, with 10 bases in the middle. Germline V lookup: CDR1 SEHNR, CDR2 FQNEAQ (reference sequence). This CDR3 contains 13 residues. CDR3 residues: CASSLRGIYTQYF. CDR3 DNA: TGTGCCAGCAGCTTACGAGGGATTTATACGCAGTATTTT.

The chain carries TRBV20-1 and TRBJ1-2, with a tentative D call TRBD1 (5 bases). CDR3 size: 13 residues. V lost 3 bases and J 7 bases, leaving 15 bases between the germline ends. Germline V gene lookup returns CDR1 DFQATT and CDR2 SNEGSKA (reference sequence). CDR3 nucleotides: TGCAGTGCTAGTCTCGGGGGGATGGTTGGCTACACCTTC. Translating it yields CSASLGGMVGYTF.

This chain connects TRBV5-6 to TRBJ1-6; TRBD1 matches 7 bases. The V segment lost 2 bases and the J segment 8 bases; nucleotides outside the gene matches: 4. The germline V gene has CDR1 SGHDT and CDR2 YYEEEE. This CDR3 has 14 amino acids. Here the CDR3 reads CASSFPGQYSPLHF. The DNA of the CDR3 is TGTGCCAGCAGCTTCCCGGGACAGTATTCACCCCTCCACTTT.

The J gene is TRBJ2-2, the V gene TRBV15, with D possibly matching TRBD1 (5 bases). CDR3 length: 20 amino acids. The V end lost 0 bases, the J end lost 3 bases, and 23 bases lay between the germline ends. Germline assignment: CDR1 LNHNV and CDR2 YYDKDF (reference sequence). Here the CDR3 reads CATSRDPPGTGSSHTGELFF. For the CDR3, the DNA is TGTGCCACCAGCAGAGATCCCCCTGGTACAGGTTCCAGTCACACCGGGGAGCTGTTTTTT.

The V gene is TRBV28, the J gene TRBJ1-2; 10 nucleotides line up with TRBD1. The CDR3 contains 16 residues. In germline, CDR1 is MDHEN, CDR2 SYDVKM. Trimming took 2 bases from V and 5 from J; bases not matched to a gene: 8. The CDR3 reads CASSLTGTGAGYGYTF. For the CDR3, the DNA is TGTGCCAGCAGTTTAACAGGGACAGGGGCGGGGTATGGCTACACCTTC.

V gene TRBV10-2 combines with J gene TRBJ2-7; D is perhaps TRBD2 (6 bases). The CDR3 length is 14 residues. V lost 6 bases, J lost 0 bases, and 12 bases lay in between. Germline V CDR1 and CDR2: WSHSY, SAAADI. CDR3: CASSGSPSSYEQYF. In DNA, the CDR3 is TGCGCCAGCAGCGGGAGCCCGAGCTCCTACGAGCAGTACTTC.

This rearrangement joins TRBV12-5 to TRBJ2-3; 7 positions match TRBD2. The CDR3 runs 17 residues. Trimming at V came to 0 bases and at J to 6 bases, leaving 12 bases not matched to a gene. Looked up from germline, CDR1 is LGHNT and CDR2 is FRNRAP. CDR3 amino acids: CASGLVWRESGFDTQYF. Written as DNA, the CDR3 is TGTGCTAGTGGTTTGGTTTGGCGGGAGTCCGGGTTCGATACGCAGTATTTT.

This CDR3 is CASSGGLVRYNEQFF. The CDR3 DNA follows: TGTGCCAGCAGCGGCGGACTAGTCAGGTACAATGAGCAGTTCTTC. The V gene is TRBV7-6, the J gene TRBJ2-1; TRBD2 matches 7 bases. This CDR3 comprises 15 residues. The V gene end was trimmed by 5 bases and the J gene end by 4 bases; junction bases not matched to a gene: 8. Germline V lookup: CDR1 SGHVS, CDR2 FNYEAQ.

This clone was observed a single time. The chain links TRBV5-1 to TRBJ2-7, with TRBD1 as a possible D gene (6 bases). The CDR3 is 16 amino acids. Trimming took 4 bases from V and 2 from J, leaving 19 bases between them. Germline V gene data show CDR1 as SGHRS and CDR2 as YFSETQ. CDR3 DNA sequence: TGCGCCAGCAGCCTGAATGGGGGCGCGAAAACCTACGAGCAGTACTTC. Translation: CASSLNGGAKTYEQYF.

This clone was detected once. CDR3 in DNA: TGTGCCAGCAGTGGGACTAGCGGGGGTCTCGGCACAGATACGCAGTATTTT. Translated: CASSGTSGGLGTDTQYF. The rearrangement links TRBV2 to TRBJ2-3; 13 bases match TRBD2. V lost 4 bases, J lost 1 base, and 5 bases stayed unmatched. The CDR3 is 17 residues long. Looked up from germline, CDR1 is SNHLY and CDR2 is FYNNEI.